This entry concerns a single T cell receptor (beta chain). The clone's antigen remains unknown. The record has no base qualities; no much larger clone is one base away. Each collaborating institution followed its own protocols to collect whole blood in K2EDTA tubes. For TCRbeta analysis, collaborators shipped samples in one of three forms: frozen whole blood, isolated PBMCs, or DNA extracted from either of those sample types. This sample is part of a study of blood T cell repertoires in COVID-19 (dated by TCRdb to about 2020). Concerning the study at large: Samples from collaborators originated in the United States, Italy and Spain and spanned both the acute and convalescent phases of COVID-19. The samples were drawn from the first 160 participants of the ongoing ImmuneRACE study and from under 1,500 subjects provided by 6 global collaborators. Deeply sampled blood TCRbeta repertoires from subjects exposed to, actively infected with, or recovered from COVID-19 were included in the dataset. The repertoires were released in a freely available public database intended as a resource for research on the immune response to SARS-CoV-2. Where available, HLA class I and class II types were obtained from metadata supplied by the sample provider rather than from assay-based typing. Sample metadata almost always included a de-identified subject ID, COVID-19 status, age in years and sex. The prospective study material was composed of cDNA or gDNA derived from T cells, B-cell-depleted T cells, or PBMCs.

The germline V gene (reference sequence) sets CDR1 to LGHDT and CDR2 to YNNKEL. At the junction V is shortened by 4 bases and J by 4 bases, with 8 bases in between. The CDR3 runs 13 amino acids, cysteine and phenylalanine included. The CDR3 DNA has 39 bases and is translated from base 1. Beyond this particular receptor, the publication reports: The quantity of clinical and demographic metadata differed by source and by participant and was supplied without curation.

The immunoSEQ Assay, a bias-controlled multiplex PCR, was used to amplify TCRbeta CDR3 regions from genomic DNA. In the paper's pipeline: The number of nucleated cells in each sample was estimated by amplification of reference gene primers within the assay. To quantify the absolute abundance of each unique TCRbeta CDR3 rearrangement, sequence reads were collapsed and filtered. Productive Simpson clonality was computed per sample as the square root of Simpson's diversity index over productive rearrangements. The table was pulled from immuneACCESS by TCRdb, which kept in-frame rearrangements only. Such tables lose some clones; where checked, under half of the loss comes from unresolved V genes, and the rest has no known cause. D and trimming were read from the DNA, whereas the V and J calls and clone size are those reported in that table. The sample table shows approximately 35,000 clones, and 85% are seen once. The top ten constitute more than 7.5% of the sample.

The sequence derives from a man older than 75 with active COVID-19. The V and J genes are TRBV3-1 (or the pseudogene TRBV3-2) and TRBJ1-3, with the D gene too uncertain to name. The sample was peripheral blood. The DNA reads TGTGCCAGCAGCCCTGGCTCCGGAAACACCATATATTTT. Its protein is CASSPGSGNTIYF.